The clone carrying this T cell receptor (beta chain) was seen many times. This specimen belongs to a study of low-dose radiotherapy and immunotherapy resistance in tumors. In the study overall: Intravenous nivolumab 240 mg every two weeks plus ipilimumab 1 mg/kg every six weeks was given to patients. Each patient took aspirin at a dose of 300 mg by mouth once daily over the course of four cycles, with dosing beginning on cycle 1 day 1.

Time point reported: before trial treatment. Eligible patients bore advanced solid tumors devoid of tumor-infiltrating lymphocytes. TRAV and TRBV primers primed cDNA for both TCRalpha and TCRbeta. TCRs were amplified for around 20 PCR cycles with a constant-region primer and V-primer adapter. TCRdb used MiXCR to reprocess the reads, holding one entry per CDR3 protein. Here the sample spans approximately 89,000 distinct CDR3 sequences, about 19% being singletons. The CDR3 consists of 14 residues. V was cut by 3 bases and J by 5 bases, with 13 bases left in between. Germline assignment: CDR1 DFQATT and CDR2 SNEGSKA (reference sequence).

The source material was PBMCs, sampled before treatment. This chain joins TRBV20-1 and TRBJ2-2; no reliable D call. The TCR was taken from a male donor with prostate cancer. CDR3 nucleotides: TGCAGTGCTAGTCCCCAAGGAATTACCGGGGAGCTGTTTTTT. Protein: CSASPQGITGELFF.